This TCR beta chain was retrieved from a study of blood T cell repertoires in COVID-19 (dated by TCRdb to the early 2020s). With respect to the entire study: The collaborator samples originated in the United States, Italy and Spain and spanned the acute and convalescent phases of COVID-19. Where available, HLA class I and class II types were obtained from metadata supplied by the sample provider rather than from assay-based typing. The dataset comprised deeply sampled blood TCRbeta repertoires from subjects exposed to, actively infected with, or recovered from COVID-19. The repertoires were released in a freely available public database intended as a resource for research on the immune response to SARS-CoV-2. The prospective study material was composed of cDNA or gDNA derived from T cells, B-cell-depleted T cells, or PBMCs. Samples came from the ongoing ImmuneRACE study (first 160 participants) plus 1,254 subjects from 6 global collaborators. Sample metadata almost always included a de-identified subject ID, COVID-19 status, age in years and sex. Overall study results and their limits: Clinical and demographic metadata were provided uncurated, with the amount varying by source and participant.

Regarding this clone: There is no known antigen for this receptor. No base quality values were provided; no much bigger clone lies one nucleotide off.

Inclusive of the bounding cysteine and phenylalanine, the CDR3 is 14 residues long. The retained sequence is limited to the CDR3, 42 bases, with the frame set at the first base. V loses 5 bases of germline sequence and J loses 0 bases, and the interval between the two ends is 5 bases. CDR1 and CDR2 are drawn from the germline V gene: KGHSH, LQKENI. TCRbeta CDR3 regions were amplified from genomic DNA using the immunoSEQ Assay, a bias-controlled multiplex PCR. The published analysis was carried out like this. The number of nucleated cells in each sample was estimated by amplification of reference gene primers within the assay. To quantify the absolute abundance of each unique TCRbeta CDR3 rearrangement, sequence reads were collapsed and filtered. For each sample, productive Simpson clonality was calculated by taking the square root of Simpson's diversity index across productive rearrangements. Sourced from immuneACCESS, this table was stored by TCRdb with only in-frame sequences that have V and J called. A share of the clones is absent; for the studies checked, an unresolved V gene accounts for under half, and the remainder has no known explanation. Clonal size and the V and J genes are those of that table, whereas D and trimming came from the DNA. The sample records 90,000 to 120,000 clones, about 86% of which are singletons. The top ten hold 2.7% of the sample.

Participants in the prospective study were aged about 18 to 100 years, lived in some 24 United States geographic areas, and enrolled through a virtual design. In the prospective study, cohorts were assigned on the basis of participant-reported clinical history obtained from a screening survey and a study questionnaire. ImmuneRACE Cohort 3 recovered participants were defined by two consecutive negative NP/OP PCR tests, healthcare professional clearance, or symptom resolution. In the prospective study, whole blood, serum and a nasopharyngeal or oropharyngeal swab were collected from each participant by mobile phlebotomists. Over an approximately 2-month period, participants in the prospective study had the option of providing additional blood draws and questionnaires. Blood samples from the prospective study were shipped frozen or at room temperature prior to DNA extraction.

This TCR derives from a woman aged 50 to 65 who had recovered from COVID-19. Sequenced input: PBMCs or T cells enriched from blood (not recorded which). The sequence is built from TRBV18 and TRBJ2-6, with an unclear D gene assignment. The DNA reads TGTGCCAGCTCAAGTAGCTCTGGGGCCAACGTCCTGACTTTC. It specifies CASSSSSGANVLTF.